A single sample is the source of the 21 T cell receptor beta chains below, sequenced in a study of T-cell memory formation after mild COVID-19. One entry per CDR3 protein results from TCRdb running MiXCR on the 5' RACE reads. This table has 130,000 to 150,000 distinct CDR3 sequences, 15% to 20% appearing once. The sequenced sample was PBMCs or a T cell subset sorted from them (not recorded which). These receptors were obtained from an adult woman who had mild COVID-19 (a few samples of this study predate the infection). Cell type and time point are not known.

DNA for the CDR3: TGTGCCAGCAGGTCGGGACAGGGTTTCGAGCAGTACTTC. It specifies CASRSGQGFEQYF. This chain links TRBV12-3 or TRBV12-4 with TRBJ2-7; 9 positions match TRBD1. Trimming at V came to 6 bases and at J to 6 bases, leaving 6 bases not matched to a gene. The CDR3 has 13 amino acids.

The chain uses TRBV10-3 and TRBJ1-5, with TRBD1 identical over 8 bases. J lost 7 bases, V lost 3 bases, and 8 bases had no gene match. Germline CDR1 reads ENHRY; CDR2 reads SYGVKD. CDR3 length: 15 amino acids. The CDR3 spells CAISDSDRGYQPQHF. The CDR3 nucleotides read TGTGCCATCAGTGACAGTGACAGGGGATACCAGCCCCAGCATTTT.

The rearrangement links TRBV7-2 to TRBJ2-5, with 9 bases matching TRBD2. The CDR3 sequence is 16 residues long. V lost 4 bases and J lost 5; bases outside the gene matches: 11. CDR1 SGHTA and CDR2 FQGNSA come from the germline V gene. CDR3 sequence: CASSSSSGMGGETQYF. The DNA of the CDR3 is TGTGCCAGCAGCTCCTCTAGCGGGATGGGTGGGGAGACCCAGTACTTC.

The CDR3 here is CASSRGTTDTQYF. CDR3 DNA: TGTGCCAGCAGCCGGGGGACCACAGATACGCAGTATTTT. The chain uses TRBV3-1 and TRBJ2-3; possibly TRBD1 or TRBD2 for D (5 bases each). This CDR3 is 13 amino acids long. Deletions cut 4 bases from V and 2 bases from J, with 7 bases between. Germline V gene lookup returns CDR1 LGHDT and CDR2 YNNKEL (reference sequence).

This clonotype was picked up a small number of times. The chain links TRBV3-1 to TRBJ1-2, with D possibly being TRBD1 (5 bases). CDR1 and CDR2 (germline): LGHDT, YNNKEL (reference sequence). This CDR3 region has 15 residues. With 4 bases removed from V and 5 bases from J, the gap between germline ends came to 17 bases. The CDR3 sequence: CASSPAGRGGYGYTF. CDR3 in DNA: TGTGCCAGCAGCCCCGCGGGGCGCGGAGGGTATGGCTACACCTTC.

This clonotype was seen a handful of times. The chain joins TRBV7-3 to TRBJ2-2; either TRBD1 or TRBD2 may supply D (6 bases each). This CDR3 is 15 amino acids long. Germline CDR1 is SGHTA and CDR2 is FQGTGA. The V end was cut by 5 bases, the J end by 7 bases, with 17 bases between. CDR3 residues: CASSPLPEGVGELFF. The CDR3, as DNA: TGTGCCAGCAGCCCGTTGCCGGAGGGGGTCGGGGAGCTGTTTTTT.

This clonotype appeared many times. This chain joins TRBV4-1 and TRBJ1-1; 12 positions match TRBD1. CDR1 MGHRA and CDR2 YSYEKL come from the germline V gene. The CDR3 length is 18 residues. V was clipped by 2 bases and J by 4 bases; unmatched bases: 11. The CDR3, as DNA: TGCGCCAGCAGCCAATACTCCGGGACAGGGGGCCTGAGCACTGAAGCTTTCTTT. It yields the protein CASSQYSGTGGLSTEAFF.

This clonotype was seen more than once but under ten times. The CDR3 protein is CASSRTGYQPQHF. The CDR3 DNA reads TGTGCCAGCAGCCGGACAGGCTATCAGCCCCAGCATTTT. V and J are TRBV6-1 and TRBJ1-5; 7 bases fit TRBD1. The CDR3 is made up of 13 amino acids. Germline V lookup: CDR1 MNHNS, CDR2 SASEGT. V lost 6 bases to trimming and J lost 5 bases; unmatched junction nucleotides: 4.

The genes are TRBV14 and TRBJ2-7; 10 positions match TRBD2. The germline V gene has CDR1 SGHDN and CDR2 FVKESK. The CDR3 has 16 amino acids. V gave up 0 bases and J gave up 3 bases; unmatched junction bases: 5. CDR3 in amino acids: CASSQDNLAGVYEQYF. The CDR3 DNA follows: TGTGCCAGCAGCCAAGATAACCTAGCGGGAGTCTACGAGCAGTACTTC.

The table lists this clonotype with a few counts. The chain employs TRBV25-1 and TRBJ1-2; the D is unclear. The CDR3 length is 13 residues. Trimming stripped 4 bases from V and 9 bases from J, with 15 bases between. Looked up from germline, CDR1 is MGHDK and CDR2 is SYGVNS. CDR3 loop: CASSGQPLESYTF. The CDR3 DNA sequence: TGTGCCAGCAGTGGCCAGCCCCTTGAAAGCTACACCTTC.

The genes are TRBV20-1 and TRBJ2-3; D ambiguous. CDR3 length: 11 residues. Trimming pared 6 bases from V and 0 bases from J, leaving 4 bases between. Germline loops: CDR1 DFQATT, CDR2 SNEGSKA (reference sequence). CDR3 region: CSALSTDTQYF. The CDR3 nucleotides are TGCAGTGCCCTAAGCACAGATACGCAGTATTTT.

The sample holds many counts of this clonotype. The V call is TRBV20-1, the J call TRBJ1-2; 8 bases map to TRBD1. The CDR3 length is 13 residues. Trimming cost V 0 bases and J 6 bases; bases outside gene matches: 3. CDR1 and CDR2 (germline): DFQATT, SNEGSKA (reference sequence). DNA for the CDR3: TGCAGTGCTAGAGACTACAGGGGGAATGGCTACACCTTC. This encodes CSARDYRGNGYTF.

The chain links TRBV6-2 or TRBV6-3 to TRBJ2-3; no clear D gene. The germline V and J ends were trimmed by 0 bases and 0 bases, with 10 bases remaining between them. The germline V gene encodes CDR1 MNHEY and CDR2 SVGEGT. This CDR3 spans 16 amino acids. CDR3 nucleotide sequence: TGTGCCAGCAGTTACTCACGACTGAGGAGCACAGATACGCAGTATTTT. It yields the protein CASSYSRLRSTDTQYF.

The chain couples TRBV18 to TRBJ2-5; D is unclear. The V gene lost 5 bases and the J gene lost 2 bases, with 9 bases spanning the gap. From germline, CDR1 is KGHSH and CDR2 LQKENI. This CDR3 comprises 13 residues. CDR3 in amino acids: CASSGNVQETQYF. The CDR3 DNA is TGTGCCAGCTCAGGCAACGTGCAAGAGACCCAGTACTTC.

The chain couples TRBV6-1 to TRBJ1-5; the D is unclear. CDR3 length: 16 amino acids. The germline CDR1 and CDR2 sequences are MNHNS and SASEGT. Trimming removed 0 bases from V and 4 bases from J, with 13 bases in between. This chain's CDR3 is CASSEAPGRANQPQHF. CDR3 nucleotides: TGTGCCAGCAGTGAAGCCCCAGGTAGAGCAAATCAGCCCCAGCATTTT.

The V and J genes are TRBV9 and TRBJ2-7; 7 positions match TRBD1. Germline loops: CDR1 SGDLS, CDR2 YYNGEE. V lost 4 bases, J lost 5 bases, and 3 bases stayed unmatched. The CDR3 sequence is 12 residues long. CDR3: CASSPDRDEQYF. The CDR3 nucleotides read TGTGCCAGCAGCCCAGACAGGGACGAGCAGTACTTC. The whole variable domain, remainder taken from reference TRBV9 and TRBJ2-7, is DSGVTQTPKHLITATGQRVTLRCSPRSGDLSVYWYQQSLDQGLQFLIQYYNGEERAKGNILERFSAQQFPDLHSELNLSSLELGDSALYFCASSPDRDEQYFGPGTRLTVT.

This clonotype was observed many times. The CDR3 sequence: CASSFGGSTDTQYF. Here the CDR3 DNA reads TGTGCCAGCAGTTTCGGGGGAAGCACAGATACGCAGTATTTT. V is TRBV7-2 and J is TRBJ2-3; a weak D match, TRBD2 (6 bases). CDR3 length: 14 amino acids. V lost 6 bases and J 0 bases, leaving 10 bases between the germline ends. Germline assignment: CDR1 SGHTA and CDR2 FQGNSA.

This clonotype was detected a few times. The rearrangement uses TRBV5-1 and TRBJ2-1; D gene unclear. Looked up from germline, CDR1 is SGHRS and CDR2 is YFSETQ. V lost 0 bases and J lost 0, with 10 bases in between. The CDR3 sequence is 16 residues long. DNA for the CDR3: TGCGCCAGCAGCTTGGCTGGGTTAGGCTCCTACAATGAGCAGTTCTTC. Translating it yields CASSLAGLGSYNEQFF. Variable domain in full (rest from reference TRBV5-1 and TRBJ2-1): KAGVTQTPRYLIKTRGQQVTLSCSPISGHRSVSWYQQTPGQGLQFLFEYFSETQRNKGNFPGRFSGRQFSNSRSEMNVSTLELGDSALYLCASSLAGLGSYNEQFFGPGTRLTVL.

The rearrangement joins TRBV10-2 to TRBJ1-5, with D possibly TRBD1 on 6 matching bases. V was trimmed by 5 bases and J by 2 bases, leaving 10 bases between them. This CDR3 has 14 residues. From germline, CDR1 is WSHSY and CDR2 SAAADI. The DNA of the CDR3 is TGCGCCAGCAGTATGACAGGCGGCAATCAGCCCCAGCATTTT. Translated, it gives CASSMTGGNQPQHF.

A few counts support this clonotype. The chain carries TRBV12-3 or TRBV12-4 and TRBJ2-3, with a tentative D call TRBD2 (6 bases). With 6 bases removed from V and 6 bases from J, the gap between germline ends came to 13 bases. CDR3 length equals 13 residues. The CDR3 sequence: CASRHSGKDTQYF. In DNA, the CDR3 is TGTGCCAGCAGACATAGCGGAAAGGATACGCAGTATTTT.

This clonotype rates as medium-sized (0.01 to 0.1%). The chain joins TRBV5-1 to TRBJ2-5; D is uncertain. Germline V CDR1 and CDR2: SGHRS, YFSETQ. The CDR3 has 14 amino acids. V lost 1 base, J lost 5 bases, and 12 bases lay in between. The CDR3 protein is CASSLFIYEETQYF. CDR3 bases: TGCGCCAGCAGCTTGTTCATCTACGAGGAGACCCAGTACTTC. The full variable domain, its missing parts supplied by reference TRBV5-1 and TRBJ2-5, is KAGVTQTPRYLIKTRGQQVTLSCSPISGHRSVSWYQQTPGQGLQFLFEYFSETQRNKGNFPGRFSGRQFSNSRSEMNVSTLELGDSALYLCASSLFIYEETQYFGPGTRLLVL.